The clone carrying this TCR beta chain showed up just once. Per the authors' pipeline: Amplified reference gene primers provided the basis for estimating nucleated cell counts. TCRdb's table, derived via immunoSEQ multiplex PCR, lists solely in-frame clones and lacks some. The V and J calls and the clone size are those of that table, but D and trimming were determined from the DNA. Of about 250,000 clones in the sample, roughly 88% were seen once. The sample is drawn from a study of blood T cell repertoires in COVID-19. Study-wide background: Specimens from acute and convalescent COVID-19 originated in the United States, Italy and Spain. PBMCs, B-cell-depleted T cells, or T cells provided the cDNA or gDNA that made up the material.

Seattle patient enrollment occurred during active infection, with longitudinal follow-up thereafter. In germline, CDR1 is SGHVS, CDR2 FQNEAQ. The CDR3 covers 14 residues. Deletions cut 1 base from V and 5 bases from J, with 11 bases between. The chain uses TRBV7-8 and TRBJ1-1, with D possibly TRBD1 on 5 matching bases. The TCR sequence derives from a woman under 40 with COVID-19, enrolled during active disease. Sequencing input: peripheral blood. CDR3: CASSLGGRGTEAFF. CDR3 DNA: TGTGCCAGCAGCTTAGGCGGTAGGGGAACTGAAGCTTTCTTT.